The 28 T cell receptor beta chains below all came from one sample that was sequenced in a study of technical replicates of blood from four donors. Measured with immunoSEQ multiplex PCR; TCRdb has only the in-frame clones, and not every one. The sample comprises 44,000 or so clones, 90% to 95% of which are singletons, and 3.9% rests with the top ten. The sample taken for sequencing was PBMCs. These receptors were taken from a human donor in good health. Some clones in this sample may be carry-over from other donors' samples.

V and J are TRBV6-5 and TRBJ2-7, with 8 positions matching TRBD2. V trimming: 0 bases; J trimming: 3 bases; junction bases outside the gene matches: 7. Looked up from germline, CDR1 is MNHEY and CDR2 is SVGAGI. This CDR3 is 16 amino acids long. DNA for the CDR3: TGTGCCAGCAGTTACTCCTCGGCGGGGGGCGTCTACGAGCAGTACTTC. Encoded protein: CASSYSSAGGVYEQYF.

The V call is TRBV27, the J call TRBJ2-7; D is possibly TRBD1 (5 bases). Between the trimmed V and J ends, which lost 3 bases and 1 base, there was a span of 7 bases. CDR3 length equals 13 residues. Germline V gene lookup returns CDR1 MNHEY and CDR2 SMNVEV (reference sequence). CDR3 nucleotides: TGTGCCAGCAGTTTTAGGGGTTCCTACGAGCAGTACTTC. Amino acids: CASSFRGSYEQYF.

The CDR3 sequence: CASSPGTSDPPTQYF. The CDR3 DNA is TGCGCCAGCAGCCCCGGGACTAGCGATCCACCCACGCAGTATTTT. This sequence joins TRBV4-1 and TRBJ2-3; TRBD2 agrees at 10 bases. Germline V gene lookup returns CDR1 MGHRA and CDR2 YSYEKL. The CDR3 has 15 amino acids. V lost 4 bases to trimming and J lost 9 bases; unmatched junction nucleotides: 10.

The chain has TRBV11-2 and TRBJ2-3; 13 positions agree with TRBD2. The germline gives CDR1 SGHAT, CDR2 FQNNGV. The CDR3 is 18 residues long. Germline trimming cut 1 base from V and 4 bases from J; bases unmatched to any gene: 8. The CDR3 coding sequence is TGTGCCAGCAGCTTAGTACTAAGGACTAGCGGGGGTCCAGATACGCAGTATTTT. Amino acids: CASSLVLRTSGGPDTQYF.

The chain carries TRBV5-1 and TRBJ2-1; 12 bases line up with TRBD2. Trimming at V came to 0 bases and at J to 6 bases, leaving 10 bases not matched to a gene. Germline V gene sequence: CDR1 SGHRS, CDR2 YFSETQ. CDR3 length equals 18 residues. The CDR3 DNA reads TGCGCCAGCAGCTTGGGTGGACTAGCGGGGAGTTTCCCCAATGAGCAGTTCTTC. Translated, it gives CASSLGGLAGSFPNEQFF.

This clone has just one count. The chain recombines TRBV27 with TRBJ1-1; D perhaps matches TRBD1 (6 bases). Germline V gene data show CDR1 as MNHEY and CDR2 as SMNVEV (reference sequence). Deletions cut 5 bases from V and 11 bases from J, with 18 bases between. The CDR3 contains 13 residues. The DNA for the CDR3 is TGTGCCAGCAGTGGCGGACAGTTATCTCGCGCTTTCTTT. Its protein is CASSGGQLSRAFF.

The V call is TRBV9, the J call TRBJ1-3, with unresolved D. Germline CDR1 reads SGDLS; CDR2 reads YYNGEE. This CDR3 comprises 15 residues. Trimming removed 0 bases from V and 0 bases from J, with 7 bases in between. This CDR3 reads CASSVVGSSGNTIYF. DNA of the CDR3: TGTGCCAGCAGCGTAGTCGGGAGCTCTGGAAACACCATATATTTT.

The J gene is TRBJ2-1, the V gene TRBV5-1; 10 nucleotides match TRBD2. The J segment lost 4 bases and the V segment lost 3 bases, leaving 7 bases of the junction unmatched. The CDR3 contains 16 residues. Per germline, CDR1 SGHRS and CDR2 YFSETQ. The CDR3 reads CASSSITSGAYNEQFF. The CDR3 coding sequence is TGCGCCAGCAGCTCCATCACTAGCGGGGCTTACAATGAGCAGTTCTTC.

The chain combines TRBV4-2 with TRBJ2-1, with D uncertain. Germline V gives CDR1 LGHNA, CDR2 YNFKEQ. Trimming stripped 6 bases from V and 5 bases from J, with 14 bases between. This CDR3 has 14 amino acids. The CDR3 nucleotides read TGTGCCAGCAGTCTGCGTCTCAGCGACAATGAGCAGTTCTTC. Protein product: CASSLRLSDNEQFF.

CDR3 in DNA: TGCGCCAGCAGCTTGGGAGACAGGGATAATGAAAAACTGTTTTTT. This translates into CASSLGDRDNEKLFF. The gene calls are TRBV5-1 and TRBJ1-4; 7 nucleotides match TRBD1. With V trimmed by 0 bases and J by 4 bases, 3 bases remained unmatched. The germline CDR1 and CDR2 sequences are SGHRS and YFSETQ. The CDR3 totals 15 residues.

This clone was picked up a small number of times. CDR3 protein: CATSRANNEQFF. CDR3 bases: TGTGCCACCAGCAGAGCCAACAATGAGCAGTTCTTC. This chain uses TRBV15 with TRBJ2-1, with D unclear. The CDR3 length is 12 residues. The V end was cut by 1 base, the J end by 5 bases, with 3 bases between. Germline CDR1 reads LNHNV; CDR2 reads YYDKDF (reference sequence).

This rearrangement joins TRBV9 to TRBJ2-2; D call uncertain. The V end lost 4 bases, the J end lost 1 base, and 8 bases lay between the germline ends. Germline loops: CDR1 SGDLS, CDR2 YYNGEE. This CDR3 comprises 14 residues. In DNA, the CDR3 is TGTGCCAGCAGCTCCAGACTGAACACCGGGGAGCTGTTTTTT. This sequence encodes CASSSRLNTGELFF.

The rearrangement uses TRBV27 and TRBJ2-1; 10 nucleotides align to TRBD2. CDR3 size: 17 residues. Germline loops: CDR1 MNHEY, CDR2 SMNVEV (reference sequence). With 3 bases clipped from V and 8 bases from J, the junction kept 13 bases outside the gene matches. The CDR3 DNA reads as TGTGCCAGCAGTTTCTTATTAGCTAGCGGGAGAATCTATGAGCAGTTCTTC. Its protein product is CASSFLLASGRIYEQFF.

The CDR3 DNA sequence: TGTGCCTGGAGTGGCCGAAGACAGGGAGGAGGCTACACCTTC. Amino acid sequence: CAWSGRRQGGGYTF. The V gene is TRBV30, the J gene TRBJ1-2; the match to TRBD1 covers 7 bases. From germline, CDR1 is GTSNPN and CDR2 SVGIG (reference sequence). Trimming at V came to 1 base and at J to 8 bases, leaving 10 bases not matched to a gene. This CDR3 has 14 amino acids.

This sequence joins TRBV29-1 and TRBJ2-7; D remains ambiguous. Germline CDR1 reads SQVTM; CDR2 reads ANQGSEA. The V end lost 4 bases, the J end lost 3 bases, and 10 bases lay between the germline ends. This CDR3 spans 12 amino acids. The DNA for the CDR3 is TGCAGCGTTGTCGTTTTGAGCTACGAGCAGTACTTC. Amino acid sequence: CSVVVLSYEQYF.

The chain combines TRBV30 with TRBJ2-1; the match to TRBD2 covers 7 bases. Trimming removed 2 bases from V and 15 bases from J; junction bases left unmatched: 7. The germline gives CDR1 GTSNPN, CDR2 SVGIG (reference sequence). This CDR3 is 11 amino acids long. CDR3 sequence reads: CAWSKALAPFF. In DNA, the CDR3 is TGTGCCTGGAGTAAAGCACTAGCGCCGTTCTTC.

The V and J genes are TRBV30 and TRBJ2-7; 9 bases align to TRBD2. Unmatched junction bases numbered 5, after V lost 3 bases and J lost 2 bases. This CDR3 has 14 amino acids. The germline gives CDR1 GTSNPN, CDR2 SVGIG (reference sequence). The CDR3 sequence is CAWSQLAGPYEQYF. CDR3 DNA sequence: TGTGCCTGGAGCCAACTAGCGGGTCCCTACGAGCAGTACTTC.

The genes are TRBV7-9 and TRBJ2-7; D not resolved. Germline V gene lookup returns CDR1 SEHNR and CDR2 FQNEAQ (reference sequence). V was clipped by 2 bases and J by 4 bases, with 6 bases between them. The CDR3 is made up of 12 amino acids. The CDR3 nucleotides read TGTGCCAGCAGCTTACTAACTTACGAGCAGTACTTC. It is translated as CASSLLTYEQYF.

This chain links TRBV6-4 with TRBJ2-2; D remains unclear. The CDR3 length is 13 residues. Germline-derived CDR1 and CDR2 are MRHNA and SNTAGT. Trimming left V 1 base short and J 4 bases short, with 4 bases between. This CDR3 is CASSDYITGELFF. As DNA, the CDR3 is TGTGCCAGCAGTGACTATATCACCGGGGAGCTGTTTTTT.

The CDR3 reads CSVEGSGGLYNEQFF. CDR3 nucleotide sequence: TGCAGCGTTGAAGGTAGCGGGGGATTATACAATGAGCAGTTCTTC. This rearrangement joins TRBV29-1 to TRBJ2-1, with 9 bases fitting TRBD2. From germline, CDR1 is SQVTM and CDR2 ANQGSEA. The CDR3 has 15 residues. V gave up 1 base and J gave up 4 bases; unmatched junction bases: 5.

V usage is TRBV5-4 and J usage is TRBJ1-2; D unresolved. CDR3 size: 12 residues. Germline V lookup: CDR1 SGHNT, CDR2 YYREEE (reference sequence). Trimming pared 0 bases from V and 6 bases from J, leaving 6 bases between. CDR3 nucleotide sequence: TGTGCCAGCAGCTTGGTCGCGGATGGCTACACCTTC. It codes for CASSLVADGYTF. Based on the CDR3 plus reference TRBV5-4 and TRBJ1-2, the full variable domain is ETGVTQSPTHLIKTRGQQVTLRCSSQSGHNTVSWYQQALGQGPQFIFQYYREEENGRGNFPPRFSGLQFPNYSSELNVNALELDDSALYLCASSLVADGYTFGSGTRLTVV.

The chain carries TRBV30 and TRBJ2-3, with a tentative D call TRBD1 (6 bases). The ends were cut back, 1 base at V and 0 bases at J, with 14 bases in the middle. Germline V gene sequence: CDR1 GTSNPN, CDR2 SVGIG (reference sequence). This CDR3 contains 16 residues. In nucleotides, the CDR3 is TGTGCCTGGAGTGCCCTTTCAGGGGTGAGCACAGATACGCAGTATTTT. Amino acids: CAWSALSGVSTDTQYF.

The chain recombines TRBV7-2 with TRBJ1-1, with D unresolved. The CDR3 loop spans 14 amino acids. V lost 2 bases and J lost 3, with 10 bases in between. Per germline, CDR1 SGHTA and CDR2 FQGNSA. This CDR3 is CASSLWSTYTEAFF. The CDR3, as DNA: TGTGCCAGCAGCTTATGGAGCACCTACACTGAAGCTTTCTTT.

This sequence joins TRBV6-4 and TRBJ2-3; D uncertain. Germline V gives CDR1 MRHNA, CDR2 SNTAGT. Trimming took off 5 bases at V and 2 bases at J, with 8 bases between the two ends. The CDR3 length is 13 residues. The CDR3 bases are TGTGCCAGCAGTTTGAGCGACACAGATACGCAGTATTTT. It codes for CASSLSDTDTQYF.

This sequence joins TRBV4-1 and TRBJ1-1; D is possibly TRBD1 (5 bases). The CDR3 sequence is 14 residues long. V shed 1 base and J shed 3 bases, with 9 bases lying between them. Germline V gene sequence: CDR1 MGHRA, CDR2 YSYEKL. The CDR3 coding sequence is TGCGCCAGCAGCCAAGGGGGCAGATACACTGAAGCTTTCTTT. Translated: CASSQGGRYTEAFF.

The genes are TRBV27 and TRBJ2-6; 9 nucleotides agree with TRBD1. Per the germline V gene, CDR1 is MNHEY and CDR2 is SMNVEV (reference sequence). The CDR3 covers 17 residues. V lost 5 bases to trimming and J lost 0 bases; unmatched junction nucleotides: 5. The DNA for the CDR3 is TGTGCCAGCAGTGCCGGGACAGGGTACTCTGGGGCCAACGTCCTGACTTTC. As protein: CASSAGTGYSGANVLTF.

This clone was detected once. The V call is TRBV19, the J call TRBJ2-1; a weak D match, TRBD1 (6 bases). Germline CDR1 LNHDA, CDR2 SQIVND (reference sequence). Trimming pared 5 bases from V and 7 bases from J, leaving 12 bases between. CDR3 size: 13 residues. CDR3 amino acids: CASSVGGENEQFF. The CDR3 DNA is TGTGCCAGTAGTGTTGGGGGCGAGAATGAGCAGTTCTTC.

The chain combines TRBV27 with TRBJ1-5; possible D gene TRBD1, 6 bases. The ends were cut back, 5 bases at V and 2 bases at J, with 16 bases in the middle. The CDR3 consists of 16 residues. Germline assignment: CDR1 MNHEY and CDR2 SMNVEV (reference sequence). The CDR3 region is CASSTRGGGGNQPQHF. The CDR3 DNA sequence: TGTGCCAGCAGTACCCGGGGAGGGGGGGGCAATCAGCCCCAGCATTTT.